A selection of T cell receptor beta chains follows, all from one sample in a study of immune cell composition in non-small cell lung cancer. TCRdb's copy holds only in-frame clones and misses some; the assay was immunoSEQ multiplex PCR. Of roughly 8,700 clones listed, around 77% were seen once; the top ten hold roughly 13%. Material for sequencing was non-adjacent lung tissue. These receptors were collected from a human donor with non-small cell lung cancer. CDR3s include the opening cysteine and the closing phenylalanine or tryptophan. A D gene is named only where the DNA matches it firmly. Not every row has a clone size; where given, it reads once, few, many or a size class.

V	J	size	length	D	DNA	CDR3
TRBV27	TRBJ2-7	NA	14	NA	TGTGCCAGCAGTCTCCGCCCTAATTACTACGAGCAGTACTTC	CASSLRPNYYEQYF
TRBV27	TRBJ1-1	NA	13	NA	TGTGCCAGCAGTTTCAGGGGGAACACTGAAGCTTTCTTT	CASSFRGNTEAFF
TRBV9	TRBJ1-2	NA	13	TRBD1	TGTGCCAGTAATCCGGGACAGAACTATGGCTACACCTTC	CASNPGQNYGYTF
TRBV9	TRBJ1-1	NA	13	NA	TGTGCCAGCAGCCCGCGGGGAGCTGCTGAAGCTTTCTTT	CASSPRGAAEAFF
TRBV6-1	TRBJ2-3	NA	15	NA	TGTGCCAGCAGTGGGGGTTTACTTACCACAGATACGCAGTATTTT	CASSGGLLTTDTQYF
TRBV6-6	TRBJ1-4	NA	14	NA	TGTGCCAGCGGGACGGGGCTGCCTAATGAAAAACTGTTTTTT	CASGTGLPNEKLFF
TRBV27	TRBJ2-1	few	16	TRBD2	TGTGCCAGCAGTTCGGGGAGACTAGCGGGGTTCAATGAGCAGTTCTTC	CASSSGRLAGFNEQFF
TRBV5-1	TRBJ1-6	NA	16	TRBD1	TGCGCCAGCAGCGAAGAGAGGACAGGGTATAATTCACCCCTCCACTTT	CASSEERTGYNSPLHF
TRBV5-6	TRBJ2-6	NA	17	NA	TGTGCCAGCAGCCGTTCGAATCAGGGGGGTGGGGCCAACGTCCTGACTTTC	CASSRSNQGGGANVLTF
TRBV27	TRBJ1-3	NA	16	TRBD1	TGTGCCAGCAGTTTATCAGGGACAGGGTCAGGAAACACCATATATTTT	CASSLSGTGSGNTIYF
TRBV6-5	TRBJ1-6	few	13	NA	TGTGCCAGCAGTTACCAAACGGACGGACCCCTCCACTTT	CASSYQTDGPLHF
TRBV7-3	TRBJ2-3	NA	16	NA	TGTGCCAGCAGCCCTAATGGGGCCTCCGGCACAGATACGCAGTATTTT	CASSPNGASGTDTQYF
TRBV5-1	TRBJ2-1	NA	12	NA	TGCGCCAGCAGCTTTCCCGGGCATGAGCAGTTCTTC	CASSFPGHEQFF
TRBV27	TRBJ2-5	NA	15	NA	TGTGCCAGCGCACTGACCGCGGGCTTAAGAGAGACCCAGTACTTC	CASALTAGLRETQYF
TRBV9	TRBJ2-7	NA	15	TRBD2	TGTGCCAGCAGCGTAGGAATAGCGGGCAACTACGAGCAGTACTTC	CASSVGIAGNYEQYF
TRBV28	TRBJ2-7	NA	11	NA	TGTGCCACCGGAACGCATCACGAGCAGTACTTC	CATGTHHEQYF
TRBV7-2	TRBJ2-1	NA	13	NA	TGTGCCAGCAGCCCCCTGGGCCAAAATGAGCAGTTCTTC	CASSPLGQNEQFF
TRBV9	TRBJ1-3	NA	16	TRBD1	TGTGCCAGCAGCAACCAAGGGGGCCTCTCTGGAAACACCATATATTTT	CASSNQGGLSGNTIYF
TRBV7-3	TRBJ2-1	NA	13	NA	TGTGCCAGCAGCTTAATCCCCCTCAATGAGCAGTTCTTC	CASSLIPLNEQFF
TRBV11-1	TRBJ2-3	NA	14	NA	TGTGCCAGCAGACCGGCGACAAACACAGATACGCAGTATTTT	CASRPATNTDTQYF
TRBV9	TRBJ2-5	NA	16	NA	TGTGCCAGCAGCGTAGCTGCGGGGACAAAACAAGAGACCCAGTACTTC	CASSVAAGTKQETQYF
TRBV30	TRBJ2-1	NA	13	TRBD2	TGTGCCTGGGTTAGCGGGAGTGCCAATGAGCAGTTCTTC	CAWVSGSANEQFF
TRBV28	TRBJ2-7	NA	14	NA	TGTGCCAGCAGTTTAGGACAAGGGTCTAGGGAGCAGTACTTC	CASSLGQGSREQYF
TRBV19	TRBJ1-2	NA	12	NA	TGTGCCAGTAGACTCCTTGGTGACGGCTACACCTTC	CASRLLGDGYTF
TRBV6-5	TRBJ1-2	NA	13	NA	TGTGCCAGCAGCCCCGGCTGGGACTATGGCTACACCTTC	CASSPGWDYGYTF
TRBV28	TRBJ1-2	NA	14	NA	TGTGCCAGCCGTCAGCGACGGGTATTTAATGGCTACACCTTC	CASRQRRVFNGYTF
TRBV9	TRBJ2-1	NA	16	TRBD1	TGTGCCAGCAGCGTAGCTGAGGGGGCCTCCTACAATGAGCAGTTCTTC	CASSVAEGASYNEQFF
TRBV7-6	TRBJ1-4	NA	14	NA	TGTGCCAGCAGCTTATATCCGGCTAATGAAAAACTGTTTTTT	CASSLYPANEKLFF
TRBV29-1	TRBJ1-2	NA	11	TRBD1	TGCAGCGTTCGGACAGGGAAAGGCTACACCTTC	CSVRTGKGYTF
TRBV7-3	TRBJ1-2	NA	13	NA	TGTGCCAGCAGCAACCATGGCGGGTATGGCTACACCTTC	CASSNHGGYGYTF
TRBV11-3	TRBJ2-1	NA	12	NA	TGTGCCAGCAGCTCCATGAGGGATGAGCAGTTCTTC	CASSSMRDEQFF